Given below is one T cell receptor (beta chain) in context. Antigen unknown. The CDR3 is 14 amino acids. Germline loops: CDR1 GTSNPN, CDR2 SVGIG (reference sequence). After removal of 2 bases from V and 3 bases from J, the junction contained 4 bases not matched to a gene. The sample originates from a study of T cell repertoires in cytomegalovirus infection. Study as a whole: Both a matching HLA type and CMV infection were indicated by public TCR beta signatures. Study observations and caveats: The ex vivo response was dominated by HLA-C-restricted CMV-specific TCR beta clonotypes.

One entry per CDR3 protein results from TCRdb running MiXCR on the reads. Here the sample spans roughly 350,000 distinct CDR3 sequences, approximately 35% being singletons. The chain couples TRBV30 to TRBJ2-7; 10 bases fit TRBD2. The origin of this receptor is a human donor in good health (CMV status not recorded). Some clones in this sample may be carry-over from other donors' samples. This specimen was cultured PBMCs, taken from culture after CMV antigen stimulation. CDR3 in DNA: TGTGCCTGGAGTTTAGCTAGCGGGAGCTACGAGCAGTACTTC. Protein sequence: CAWSLASGSYEQYF.